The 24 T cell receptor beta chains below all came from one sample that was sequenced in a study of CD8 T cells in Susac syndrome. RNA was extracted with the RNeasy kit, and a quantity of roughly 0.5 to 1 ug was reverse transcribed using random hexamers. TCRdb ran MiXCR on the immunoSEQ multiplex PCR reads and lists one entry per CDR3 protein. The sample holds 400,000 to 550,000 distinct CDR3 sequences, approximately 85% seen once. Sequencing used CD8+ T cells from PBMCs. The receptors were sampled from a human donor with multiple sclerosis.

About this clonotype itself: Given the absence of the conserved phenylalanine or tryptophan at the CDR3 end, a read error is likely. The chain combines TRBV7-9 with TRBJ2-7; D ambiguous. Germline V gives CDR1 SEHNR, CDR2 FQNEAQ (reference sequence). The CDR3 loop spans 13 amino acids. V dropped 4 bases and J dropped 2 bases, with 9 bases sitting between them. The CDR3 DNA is TGTGCCAGCAGCTCTCAGCCTACCTACGAGCAGTACCTC. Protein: CASSSQPTYEQYL.

In DNA form, the CDR3 reads TGTGCCAGTAGTATGGGACTGGGCTACGAGCAGTACTTC. This codes for CASSMGLGYEQYF. The gene calls are TRBV19 and TRBJ2-7, with D possibly TRBD2 on 6 matching bases. Trimming cost V 3 bases and J 3 bases, with 9 bases left between them. This CDR3 spans 13 amino acids. Germline V lookup: CDR1 LNHDA, CDR2 SQIVND (reference sequence).

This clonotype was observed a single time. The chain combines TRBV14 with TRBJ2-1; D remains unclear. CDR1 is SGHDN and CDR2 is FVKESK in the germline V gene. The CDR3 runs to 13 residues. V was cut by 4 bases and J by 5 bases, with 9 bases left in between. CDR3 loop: CASSLDADNEQFF. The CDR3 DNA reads TGTGCCAGCAGCCTGGACGCCGACAATGAGCAGTTCTTC.

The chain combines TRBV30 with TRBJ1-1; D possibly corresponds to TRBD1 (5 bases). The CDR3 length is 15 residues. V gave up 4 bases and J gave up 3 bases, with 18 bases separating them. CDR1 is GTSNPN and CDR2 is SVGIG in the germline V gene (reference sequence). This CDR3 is CAWILPKGVDTEAFF. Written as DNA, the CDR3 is TGTGCCTGGATCCTGCCTAAAGGGGTGGACACTGAAGCTTTCTTT.

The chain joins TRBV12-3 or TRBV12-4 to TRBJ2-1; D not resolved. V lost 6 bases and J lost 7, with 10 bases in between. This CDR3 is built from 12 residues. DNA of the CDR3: TGTGCCAGCAGGTCCTTAAGTAATGAGCAGTTCTTC. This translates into CASRSLSNEQFF.

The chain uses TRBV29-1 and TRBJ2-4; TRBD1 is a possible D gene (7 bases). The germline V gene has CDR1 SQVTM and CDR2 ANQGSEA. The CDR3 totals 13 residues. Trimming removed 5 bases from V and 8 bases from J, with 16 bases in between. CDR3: CSVRPGGIDIQYF. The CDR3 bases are TGCAGCGTTCGCCCAGGGGGGATCGACATTCAGTACTTC.

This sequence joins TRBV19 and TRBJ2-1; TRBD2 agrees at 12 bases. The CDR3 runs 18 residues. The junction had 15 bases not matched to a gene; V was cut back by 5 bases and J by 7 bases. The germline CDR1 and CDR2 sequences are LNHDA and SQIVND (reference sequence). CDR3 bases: TGTGCCAGTAGTGACCCTAGCGGGAGGGCCAGTATGCCAAATGAGCAGTTCTTC. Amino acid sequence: CASSDPSGRASMPNEQFF. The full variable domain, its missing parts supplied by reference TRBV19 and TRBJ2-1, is DGGITQSPKYLFRKEGQNVTLSCEQNLNHDAMYWYRQDPGQGLRLIYYSQIVNDFQKGDIAEGYSVSREKKESFPLTVTSAQKNPTAFYLCASSDPSGRASMPNEQFFGPGTRLTVL.

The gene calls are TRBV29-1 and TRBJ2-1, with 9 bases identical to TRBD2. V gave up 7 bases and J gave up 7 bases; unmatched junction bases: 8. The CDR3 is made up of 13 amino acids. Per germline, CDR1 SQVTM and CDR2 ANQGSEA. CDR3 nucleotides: TGCAGCGGGGAACCGGGACTAGCTAATGAGCAGTTCTTC. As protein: CSGEPGLANEQFF.

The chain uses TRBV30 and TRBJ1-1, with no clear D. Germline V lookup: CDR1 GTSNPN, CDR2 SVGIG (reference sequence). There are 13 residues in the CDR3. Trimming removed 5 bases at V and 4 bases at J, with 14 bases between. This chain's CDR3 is CAWRSRSFTEAFF. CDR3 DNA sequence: TGTGCCTGGCGAAGTCGAAGTTTCACTGAAGCTTTCTTT.

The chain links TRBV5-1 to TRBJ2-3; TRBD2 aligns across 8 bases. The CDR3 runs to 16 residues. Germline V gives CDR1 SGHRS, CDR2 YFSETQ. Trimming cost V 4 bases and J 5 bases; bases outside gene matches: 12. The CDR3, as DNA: TGCGCCAGCAGCCCGCCCGGGACTAGTGCGGGAGATACGCAGTATTTT. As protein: CASSPPGTSAGDTQYF.

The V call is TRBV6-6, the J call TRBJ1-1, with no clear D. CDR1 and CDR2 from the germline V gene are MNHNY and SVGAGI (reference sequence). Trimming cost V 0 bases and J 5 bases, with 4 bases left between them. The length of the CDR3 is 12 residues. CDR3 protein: CASSYSSTEAFF. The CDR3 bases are TGTGCCAGCAGTTACTCGTCGACTGAAGCTTTCTTT.

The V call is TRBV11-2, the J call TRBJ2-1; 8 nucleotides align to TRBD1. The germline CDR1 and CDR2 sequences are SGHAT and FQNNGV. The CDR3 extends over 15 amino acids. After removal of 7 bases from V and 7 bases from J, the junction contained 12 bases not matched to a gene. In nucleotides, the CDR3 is TGTGCCAGCACCCCACCGGGACAGGACGCGAATGAGCAGTTCTTC. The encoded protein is CASTPPGQDANEQFF.

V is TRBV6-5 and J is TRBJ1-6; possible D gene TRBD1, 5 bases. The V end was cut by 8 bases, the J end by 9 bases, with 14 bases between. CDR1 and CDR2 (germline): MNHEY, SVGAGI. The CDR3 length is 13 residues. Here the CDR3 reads CASSDTNLSPLHF. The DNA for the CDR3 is TGTGCCAGCTCGGACACGAACCTTTCACCCCTCCACTTT.

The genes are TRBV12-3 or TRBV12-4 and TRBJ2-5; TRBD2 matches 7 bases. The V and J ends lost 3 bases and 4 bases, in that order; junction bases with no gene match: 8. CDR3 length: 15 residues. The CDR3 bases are TGTGCCAGCAGTTTGGGGAGGGATGATGTAGAGACCCAGTACTTC. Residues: CASSLGRDDVETQYF.

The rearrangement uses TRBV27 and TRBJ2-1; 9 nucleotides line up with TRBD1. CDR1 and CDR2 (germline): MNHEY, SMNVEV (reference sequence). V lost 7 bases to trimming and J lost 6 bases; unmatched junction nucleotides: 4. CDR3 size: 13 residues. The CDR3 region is CASTETGGNEQFF. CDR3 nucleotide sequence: TGTGCCAGCACCGAGACAGGGGGCAATGAGCAGTTCTTC.

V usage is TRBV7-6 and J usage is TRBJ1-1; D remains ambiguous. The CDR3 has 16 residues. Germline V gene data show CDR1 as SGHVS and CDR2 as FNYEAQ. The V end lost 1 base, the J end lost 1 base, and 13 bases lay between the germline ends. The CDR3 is CASSLGEAVGNTEAFF. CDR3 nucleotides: TGTGCCAGCAGCTTAGGGGAGGCCGTCGGGAACACTGAAGCTTTCTTT.

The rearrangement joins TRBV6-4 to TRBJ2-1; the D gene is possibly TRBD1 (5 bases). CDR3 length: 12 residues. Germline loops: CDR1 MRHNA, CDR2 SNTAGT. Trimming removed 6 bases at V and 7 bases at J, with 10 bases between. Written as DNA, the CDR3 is TGTGCCAGCAGCCAAGGGGAAAATGAGCAGTTCTTC. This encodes CASSQGENEQFF.

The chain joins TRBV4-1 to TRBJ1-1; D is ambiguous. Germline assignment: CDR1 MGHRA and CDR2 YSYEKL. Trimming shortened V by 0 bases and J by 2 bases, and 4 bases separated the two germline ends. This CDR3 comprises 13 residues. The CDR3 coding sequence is TGCGCCAGCAGCCAAGAAGTCAACACTGAAGCTTTCTTT. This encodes CASSQEVNTEAFF.

CDR3 nucleotides: TGTGCCACCATGTTCGGATCCTATGGCTACACCTTC. Protein: CATMFGSYGYTF. The genes are TRBV2 and TRBJ1-2; D is unclear. Germline V gives CDR1 SNHLY, CDR2 FYNNEI. The CDR3 contains 12 residues. V lost 10 bases and J 4 bases, leaving 13 bases between the germline ends.

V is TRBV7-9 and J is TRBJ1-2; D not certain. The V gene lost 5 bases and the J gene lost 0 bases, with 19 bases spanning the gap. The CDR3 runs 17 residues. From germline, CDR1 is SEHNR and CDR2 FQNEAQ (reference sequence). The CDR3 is CASSPSGLPRPNYGYTF. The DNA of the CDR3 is TGTGCCAGCAGCCCCTCCGGACTCCCCAGACCTAACTATGGCTACACCTTC.

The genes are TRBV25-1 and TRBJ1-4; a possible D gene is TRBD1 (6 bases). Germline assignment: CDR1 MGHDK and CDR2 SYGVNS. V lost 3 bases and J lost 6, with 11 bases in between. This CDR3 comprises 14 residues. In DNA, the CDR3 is TGTGCCAGCAGTGATAATGGGGGCGATGAAAAACTGTTTTTT. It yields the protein CASSDNGGDEKLFF.

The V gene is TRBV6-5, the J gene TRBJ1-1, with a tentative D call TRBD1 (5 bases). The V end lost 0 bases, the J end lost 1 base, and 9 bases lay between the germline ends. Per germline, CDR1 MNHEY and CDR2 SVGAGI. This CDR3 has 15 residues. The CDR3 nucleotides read TGTGCCAGCAGTTACTCTGACAGAGCGAACACTGAAGCTTTCTTT. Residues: CASSYSDRANTEAFF.

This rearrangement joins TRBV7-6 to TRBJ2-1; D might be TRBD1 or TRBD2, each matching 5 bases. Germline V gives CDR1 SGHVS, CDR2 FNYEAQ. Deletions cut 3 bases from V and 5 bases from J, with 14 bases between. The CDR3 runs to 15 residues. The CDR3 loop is CASSLNRGPNNEQFF. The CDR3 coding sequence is TGTGCCAGCAGCTTGAACCGGGGCCCTAACAATGAGCAGTTCTTC.

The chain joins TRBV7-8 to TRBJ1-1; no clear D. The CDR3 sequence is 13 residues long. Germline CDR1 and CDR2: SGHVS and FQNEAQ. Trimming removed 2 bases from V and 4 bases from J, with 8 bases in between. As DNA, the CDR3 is TGTGCCAGCAGCTTACTGACTGGCACTGAAGCTTTCTTT. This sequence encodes CASSLLTGTEAFF.